This T cell receptor beta chain was identified during a study of T-cell memory formation after mild COVID-19. V lost 0 bases to trimming and J lost 8 bases, with 8 bases between them. The CDR3 contains 12 residues. Germline V gene data show CDR1 as GTSNPN and CDR2 as SVGIG (reference sequence). TCRdb redid the calling of the 5' RACE reads with MiXCR, one entry per CDR3 protein. This sample has 120,000 or so distinct CDR3 sequences, with less than 6.5% found just once. In its sample, this clonotype was seen a few times. The chain recombines TRBV30 with TRBJ2-1; D ambiguous. The TCR originated in an adult woman who had mild COVID-19 (a few samples of this study predate the infection). Cell type and time point are not known. Material for sequencing was PBMCs or a T cell subset sorted from them (not recorded which). CDR3 DNA sequence: TGTGCCTGGAGTGTGAGTAACCATGAGCAGTTCTTC. It encodes CAWSVSNHEQFF.